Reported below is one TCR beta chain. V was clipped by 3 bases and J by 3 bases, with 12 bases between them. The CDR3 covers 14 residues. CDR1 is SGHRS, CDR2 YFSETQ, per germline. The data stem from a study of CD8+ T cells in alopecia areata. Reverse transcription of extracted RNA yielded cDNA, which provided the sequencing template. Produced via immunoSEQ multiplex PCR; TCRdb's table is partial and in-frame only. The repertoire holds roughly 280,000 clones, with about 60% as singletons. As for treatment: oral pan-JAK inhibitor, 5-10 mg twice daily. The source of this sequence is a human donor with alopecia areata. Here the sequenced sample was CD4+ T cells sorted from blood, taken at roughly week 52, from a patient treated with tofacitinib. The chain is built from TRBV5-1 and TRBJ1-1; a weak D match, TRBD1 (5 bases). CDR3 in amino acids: CASSSRVPDTEAFF. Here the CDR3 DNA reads TGCGCCAGCAGCTCCAGGGTGCCGGACACTGAAGCTTTCTTT.